The clone carrying this TCR beta chain was recorded many times. TCR beta CDR3 sequences were amplified from RNA transcripts. The HTBI primer set served for first-round RT-PCR of the TCR CDR3. TCRdb ran MiXCR on the multiplex PCR reads and lists one entry per CDR3 protein. This table holds approximately 530,000 distinct CDR3 sequences, approximately 15% found once. Reasons for excluding patients were uncontrolled infection, other autoimmune disease, pregnancy or lactation. The sample originates from a study of T cells in Graves' hyperthyroidism and ophthalmopathy. Study in general: Peripheral blood was obtained at initial diagnosis, preceding any treatment.

V lost 5 bases and J 4 bases, leaving 14 bases between the germline ends. Per germline, CDR1 SGHVS and CDR2 FQNEAQ. This CDR3 contains 14 residues. The chain carries TRBV7-8 and TRBJ1-2, with D maybe TRBD1 (5 bases). Sequenced material: blood. The clonotype comes from a woman aged 18-30 years with Graves' hyperthyroidism. CDR3 nucleotides: TGTGCCAGCAGCCCCCAGGGAGACAGCTATGGCTACACCTTC. Translated: CASSPQGDSYGYTF.